This TCR beta chain originates from a study of beta chain features in type 1 diabetes. For the study at large: Healthy donors and patients showed comparable age, gender and cell yields.

Germline V lookup: CDR1 MGHDK, CDR2 SYGVNS. V lost 6 bases and J lost 0, with 24 bases in between. This CDR3 is built from 18 residues. Notes on the study in general: Naive, central memory and Treg TCRB repertoires appeared more alike in patients than in healthy donors. Type 1 diabetes patients had moderately but significantly shorter TCRB CDR3s in all four CD4+ subsets. More deletions and fewer insertions at VDJ junctions were found in patients with type 1 diabetes. Reads derived from cDNA could over-represent cells showing high TCR expression.

On this clone: Its target is unknown.

All of the isolated RNA was reverse transcribed, so expressed TCRB transcripts were sequenced. Libraries were prepared by immunoSEQ multiplex PCR; TCRdb keeps only in-frame clonotypes and omits some of them. The top ten clones hold 0.015% of a sample with fewer than 450,000 clones, approximately 12% of them seen once. The origin of this receptor is a woman aged 18 to 35 with type 1 diabetes. The chain employs TRBV25-1 and TRBJ2-7, with D tentatively TRBD1 (5 bases). Source material: naive CD4+ T cells from blood. For the CDR3, the DNA is TGTGCCAGCAGCGTGCCCCAGGGCCGCGCAATCAGCTCCTACGAGCAGTACGTC. Translated: CASSVPQGRAISSYEQYV.